This TCR beta chain was sequenced during a study of response to subunit inactivated influenza vaccine. General study results and limits: Authors suggested each seasonal flu vaccination may recruit only limited numbers of new T cells.

On this clonotype: Antigen unknown.

One entry per CDR3 protein, called by TCRdb with MiXCR from the RT-PCR reads. In the table there are roughly 790,000 distinct CDR3 sequences, about 20% of which are singletons. This CDR3 has 15 residues. In germline, CDR1 is LGHNA, CDR2 YNFKEQ. After removal of 1 base from V and 7 bases from J, the junction contained 7 bases not matched to a gene. J is TRBJ2-7 and V is TRBV4-2; 10 nucleotides line up with TRBD2. This specimen consisted of PBMCs from blood, obtained 5 days after vaccination. This TCR came from a man between 50 and 59 years old who received an inactivated influenza vaccine. CDR3 residues: CASSQGVSGGREQYF. CDR3 coding DNA: TGTGCCAGCAGCCAAGGGGTTAGCGGGGGGAGAGAGCAGTACTTC.